These 30 T cell receptor beta chains share one sample of origin, sequenced in a study of human thymus T cells. Using immunoSEQ multiplex PCR, the repertoire was profiled, and TCRdb retains in-frame clones only, with some absent. The table shows roughly 60,000 clones, with nearly 95% occurring only once. Input material: blood. The receptors come from a boy under two years old with a congenital heart defect but otherwise immunologically healthy.

The genes are TRBV19 and TRBJ1-1; weak D call: TRBD1 (6 bases). CDR1 LNHDA and CDR2 SQIVND come from the germline V gene (reference sequence). Trimming took off 1 base at V and 0 bases at J, with 12 bases between the two ends. There are 16 residues in the CDR3. The DNA of the CDR3 is TGTGCCAGTAGTATAGGGGGCAGGGGTTTGAACACTGAAGCTTTCTTT. Translating gives CASSIGGRGLNTEAFF.

The chain carries TRBV19 and TRBJ1-2; possibly TRBD1 for D (6 bases). CDR1 and CDR2 from the germline V gene are LNHDA and SQIVND (reference sequence). This CDR3 has 13 residues. V was cut by 9 bases and J by 0 bases, with 11 bases left in between. CDR3 amino acids: CASLGAPNYGYTF. DNA for the CDR3: TGTGCCAGCTTGGGGGCCCCTAACTATGGCTACACCTTC.

The chain links TRBV6-5 to TRBJ1-2; 9 bases map to TRBD1. Losses at the gene ends were 6 bases for V and 4 bases for J; bases not matched to a gene: 6. Germline lookup yields CDR1 MNHEY and CDR2 SVGAGI. The length of the CDR3 is 14 residues. In nucleotides, the CDR3 is TGTGCCAGCAGACCCACAGGGGGCAGCTATGGCTACACCTTC. Protein product: CASRPTGGSYGYTF.

The chain couples TRBV27 to TRBJ1-2; TRBD1 matches 8 bases. The CDR3 totals 13 residues. Germline V gene lookup returns CDR1 MNHEY and CDR2 SMNVEV (reference sequence). J was trimmed by 4 bases and V by 5 bases; bases with no gene match: 3. The CDR3 DNA follows: TGTGCCAGCAGTCCAGGGGGCAGCTATGGCTACACCTTC. Encoded protein: CASSPGGSYGYTF.

The chain couples TRBV11-2 to TRBJ2-1; D remains unclear. V lost 3 bases and J lost 2, with 11 bases in between. This CDR3 is built from 15 residues. Germline CDR1 SGHAT, CDR2 FQNNGV. The CDR3: CASSFGNSAYNEQFF. The CDR3 nucleotides read TGTGCCAGCAGCTTCGGAAACTCGGCCTACAATGAGCAGTTCTTC. The full variable domain, in which reference TRBV11-2 and TRBJ2-1 provide the parts outside the CDR3, is EAGVAQSPRYKIIEKRQSVAFWCNPISGHATLYWYQQILGQGPKLLIQFQNNGVVDDSQLPKDRFSAERLKGVDSTLKIQPAKLEDSAVYLCASSFGNSAYNEQFFGPGTRLTVL.

This chain connects TRBV10-2 to TRBJ2-3; a possible D gene is TRBD2 (7 bases). V lost 8 bases, J lost 5 bases, and 23 bases lay in between. Germline V lookup: CDR1 WSHSY, CDR2 SAAADI. This CDR3 contains 16 residues. CDR3: CASQRGAGVAEDTQYF. DNA for the CDR3: TGCGCCAGCCAACGGGGGGCGGGGGTTGCTGAAGATACGCAGTATTTT.

This chain uses TRBV18 with TRBJ2-7; a possible D gene is TRBD1 (5 bases). CDR1 and CDR2 from the germline V gene are KGHSH and LQKENI. This CDR3 is 15 amino acids long. The V gene lost 5 bases and the J gene lost 5 bases, with 19 bases spanning the gap. The CDR3 coding sequence is TGTGCCAGCTCAAACCCCAGGGCTCTACTCCACGAGCAGTACTTC. Translation gives CASSNPRALLHEQYF. The full variable domain, completed using reference TRBV18 and TRBJ2-7, is NAGVMQNPRHLVRRRGQEARLRCSPMKGHSHVYWYRQLPEEGLKFMVYLQKENIIDESGMPKERFSAEFPKEGPSILRIQQVVRGDSAAYFCASSNPRALLHEQYFGPGTRLTVT.

This clone was recorded once. The CDR3 DNA reads TGTGCCTGGAGTGTATTCGGGTTGGGGTCCTACGAGCAGTACTTC. Residues: CAWSVFGLGSYEQYF. This chain uses TRBV30 with TRBJ2-7; no definite D call. The V end lost 0 bases, the J end lost 1 base, and 13 bases lay between the germline ends. Germline CDR1 GTSNPN, CDR2 SVGIG (reference sequence). The CDR3 contains 15 residues.

This clone was counted a single time. The chain uses TRBV28 and TRBJ2-3; 8 bases are shared with TRBD1. Unmatched junction bases numbered 9, after V lost 1 base and J lost 9 bases. Germline V gene data show CDR1 as MDHEN and CDR2 as SYDVKM. There are 15 residues in the CDR3. The chain's CDR3 is CASSLYRYRGITQYF. The DNA for the CDR3 is TGTGCCAGCAGTTTATATAGGTACAGGGGGATCACGCAGTATTTT.

The chain recombines TRBV4-2 with TRBJ2-7; TRBD1 matches 8 bases. The CDR3 totals 15 residues. The V segment lost 1 base and the J segment 2 bases; nucleotides outside the gene matches: 4. Germline-derived CDR1 and CDR2 are LGHNA and YNFKEQ. The CDR3 sequence: CASSQVGQATYEQYF. Here the CDR3 DNA reads TGTGCCAGCAGCCAAGTGGGACAGGCAACCTACGAGCAGTACTTC.

The chain is built from TRBV7-2 and TRBJ1-5; 10 bases agree with TRBD1. This CDR3 has 15 amino acids. Germline CDR1 reads SGHTA; CDR2 reads FQGNSA. Trimming cost V 3 bases and J 1 base; bases outside gene matches: 0. The CDR3 protein is CASSLTGGSNQPQHF. In DNA form, the CDR3 reads TGTGCCAGCAGCTTGACAGGGGGCAGCAATCAGCCCCAGCATTTT.

This chain connects TRBV27 to TRBJ2-7, with D perhaps matching TRBD1 (5 bases). Germline loops: CDR1 MNHEY, CDR2 SMNVEV (reference sequence). The V gene lost 3 bases and the J gene lost 3 bases, with 12 bases spanning the gap. This CDR3 is 14 amino acids long. CDR3 region: CASSFRSRVYEQYF. CDR3 DNA: TGTGCCAGCAGTTTCCGTTCCAGGGTCTACGAGCAGTACTTC.

The rearrangement links TRBV4-1 to TRBJ2-5, with D perhaps assigned TRBD1 or TRBD2 (5 bases each). The CDR3 spans 14 residues. V was clipped by 0 bases and J by 7 bases, with 12 bases between them. CDR1 MGHRA and CDR2 YSYEKL come from the germline V gene. CDR3 in DNA: TGCGCCAGCAGCCAAGATAGGTGGGGGTGGACCCAGTACTTC. Protein: CASSQDRWGWTQYF.

The genes are TRBV19 and TRBJ2-2; tentatively, D is TRBD1 (6 bases). Between the trimmed V and J ends, which lost 6 bases and 1 base, there was a span of 9 bases. The CDR3 runs to 14 residues. The germline gives CDR1 LNHDA, CDR2 SQIVND (reference sequence). Here the CDR3 reads CASRMGQNTGELFF. CDR3 sequence (DNA): TGTGCCAGTAGGATGGGACAGAACACCGGGGAGCTGTTTTTT.

V and J are TRBV10-3 and TRBJ2-7; 11 bases are shared with TRBD2. The germline gives CDR1 ENHRY, CDR2 SYGVKD. Trimming took 6 bases from V and 0 from J; bases not matched to a gene: 4. The CDR3 spans 15 residues. The CDR3 DNA is TGTGCCATCAGAACAGGACTAGCGGGCTCCTACGAGCAGTACTTC. It translates to CAIRTGLAGSYEQYF.

As for this clone: The junction does not match germline at one end; this may be a read error. V usage is TRBV11-3 and J usage is TRBJ1-6; D is undetermined. The CDR3 runs 16 residues. Germline loops: CDR1 SGHNT, CDR2 YENEEA. The CDR3 DNA is TGTGCCAGCACCTTAACCAGGAACTCCTATAATTCACCCCTCCACTTT. Its translation: CASTLTRNSYNSPLHF.

CDR3 in DNA: TGTGCCAGCTCAGGAACTAGCGGTCCGGGTAGAAATGAGCAGTTCTTC. It specifies CASSGTSGPGRNEQFF. This chain links TRBV18 with TRBJ2-1, with 8 bases lining up with TRBD2. This CDR3 contains 16 residues. The germline V gene encodes CDR1 KGHSH and CDR2 LQKENI. Trimming at V came to 5 bases and at J to 7 bases, leaving 13 bases not matched to a gene.

The V call is TRBV10-2, the J call TRBJ2-5; 9 bases are shared with TRBD1. This CDR3 is 15 amino acids long. The J segment lost 5 bases and the V segment lost 0 bases, leaving 4 bases of the junction unmatched. Germline V gene lookup returns CDR1 WSHSY and CDR2 SAAADI. The CDR3 nucleotides read TGCGCCAGCAGTGAGTCCGGAGACAGGGGGGAGACCCAGTACTTC. Its protein product is CASSESGDRGETQYF.

V usage is TRBV7-9 and J usage is TRBJ2-5, with a possible D match to TRBD1 (5 bases). This CDR3 has 15 amino acids. Germline values: CDR1 SEHNR, CDR2 FQNEAQ (reference sequence). The V end was cut by 4 bases, the J end by 0 bases, with 12 bases between. CDR3 bases: TGTGCCAGCAGCTCATCCGACAGACACCAAGAGACCCAGTACTTC. This codes for CASSSSDRHQETQYF.

The rearrangement joins TRBV19 to TRBJ2-7, with D tentatively TRBD2 (5 bases). Looked up from germline, CDR1 is LNHDA and CDR2 is SQIVND (reference sequence). The CDR3 runs to 13 residues. The germline V and J ends were trimmed by 3 bases and 1 base, with 7 bases remaining between them. DNA of the CDR3: TGTGCCAGTAGTATCCCGGGGTCCTACGAGCAGTACTTC. This translates into CASSIPGSYEQYF.

This chain links TRBV4-1 with TRBJ1-1, with a possible D match to TRBD1 (5 bases). The germline V gene has CDR1 MGHRA and CDR2 YSYEKL. Trimming removed 1 base at V and 7 bases at J, with 16 bases between. This CDR3 contains 15 residues. This CDR3 reads CASSQARGGLDEAFF. Here the CDR3 DNA reads TGCGCCAGCAGCCAAGCGCGGGGCGGATTGGATGAAGCTTTCTTT.

The chain is built from TRBV14 and TRBJ1-5; weak D call: TRBD1 (5 bases). Trimming left V 0 bases short and J 5 bases short, with 14 bases between. Germline V gene sequence: CDR1 SGHDN, CDR2 FVKESK. The CDR3 has 16 amino acids. CDR3 region: CASSQDPRVEDQPQHF. The CDR3 nucleotides are TGTGCCAGCAGCCAAGATCCCAGGGTAGAGGATCAGCCCCAGCATTTT.

The chain carries TRBV10-3 and TRBJ2-7; TRBD2 matches at 13 bases. The trim removed 4 bases at V and 4 bases at J, leaving 1 base unmatched. Looked up from germline, CDR1 is ENHRY and CDR2 is SYGVKD. The CDR3 consists of 14 residues. The CDR3, as DNA: TGTGCCATCAGTGGGACTAGCGGGAGTTACGAGCAGTACTTC. As protein: CAISGTSGSYEQYF.

The chain recombines TRBV5-4 with TRBJ2-3; D is unresolved. CDR1 is SGHNT, CDR2 YYREEE, per germline (reference sequence). The CDR3 contains 14 residues. V gave up 2 bases and J gave up 2 bases, with 9 bases separating them. The CDR3 bases are TGTGCCAGCAGCTTTCAAGGGATCACAGATACGCAGTATTTT. Amino acid sequence: CASSFQGITDTQYF.

The J gene is TRBJ2-7, the V gene TRBV27; 8 bases are a match to TRBD1. CDR1 and CDR2 from the germline V gene are MNHEY and SMNVEV (reference sequence). The ends lost 3 bases at V and 5 bases at J; junction bases unmatched: 6. The CDR3 runs 14 residues. CDR3 nucleotide sequence: TGTGCCAGCAGTTTGACCGGGACAGGAAACGAGCAGTACTTC. It codes for CASSLTGTGNEQYF.

The chain employs TRBV7-9 and TRBJ2-5, with 9 bases lining up with TRBD2. The CDR3 is 19 residues long. Germline V gene lookup returns CDR1 SEHNR and CDR2 FQNEAQ (reference sequence). The junction had 16 bases not matched to a gene; V was cut back by 3 bases and J by 2 bases. This CDR3 is CASSLRFIYSGGLQETQYF. The CDR3 coding sequence is TGTGCCAGCAGCTTGCGCTTTATATATAGCGGGGGCCTGCAAGAGACCCAGTACTTC.

This clone showed up just once. The chain is built from TRBV7-2 and TRBJ1-1, with 9 bases aligning to TRBD1. This CDR3 spans 14 amino acids. CDR1 is SGHTA, CDR2 FQGNSA, per germline. Losses at the gene ends were 4 bases for V and 5 bases for J; bases not matched to a gene: 5. CDR3 sequence: CASSSDRGRTEAFF. DNA for the CDR3: TGTGCCAGCAGCTCGGACAGGGGACGGACTGAAGCTTTCTTT.

The chain links TRBV14 to TRBJ1-5, with D unclear. The CDR3 loop spans 17 amino acids. V shed 1 base and J shed 2 bases, with 15 bases lying between them. The germline CDR1 and CDR2 sequences are SGHDN and FVKESK. Here the CDR3 DNA reads TGTGCCAGCAGCCAAGCGGGAAGAGGTGGGTGCAATCAGCCCCAGCATTTT. Amino acid sequence: CASSQAGRGGCNQPQHF.

V and J are TRBV6-1 and TRBJ1-1; D gene uncertain. CDR1 MNHNS and CDR2 SASEGT come from the germline V gene. Trimming removed 8 bases from V and 0 bases from J, with 7 bases in between. The CDR3 has 12 amino acids. CDR3 in DNA: TGTGCCAGCTCTGAAATGAACACTGAAGCTTTCTTT. Residues: CASSEMNTEAFF.

The V and J genes are TRBV9 and TRBJ2-3; unclear D gene. The germline V gene has CDR1 SGDLS and CDR2 YYNGEE. CDR3 length equals 14 residues. V was shortened by 1 base and J by 2 bases, with 8 bases between the two germline ends. CDR3 in amino acids: CASSVKGFTDTQYF. CDR3 in DNA: TGTGCCAGCAGCGTAAAAGGGTTCACAGATACGCAGTATTTT.